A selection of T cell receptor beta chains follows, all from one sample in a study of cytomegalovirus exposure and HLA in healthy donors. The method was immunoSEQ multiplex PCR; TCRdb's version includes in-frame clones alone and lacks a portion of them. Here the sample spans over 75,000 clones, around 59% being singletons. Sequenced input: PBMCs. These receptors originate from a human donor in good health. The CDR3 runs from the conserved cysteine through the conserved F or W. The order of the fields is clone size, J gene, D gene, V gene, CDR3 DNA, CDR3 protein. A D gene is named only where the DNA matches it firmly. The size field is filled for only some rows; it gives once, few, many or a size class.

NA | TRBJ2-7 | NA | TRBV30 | TGTGCCTGGAGTGTTCAGGTGGCCTACGAGCAGTACTTC | CAWSVQVAYEQYF
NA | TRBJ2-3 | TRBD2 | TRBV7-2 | TGTGCCAGCAGCCCTCGACTAGCGGGGGGGCCTCATACGCAGTATTTT | CASSPRLAGGPHTQYF
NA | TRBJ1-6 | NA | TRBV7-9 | TGTGCCAGCAGCTTCGGTCCTTCACCCCTCCACTTT | CASSFGPSPLHF
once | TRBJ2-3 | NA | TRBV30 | TGTGCCTGGAGGGACACCTCTAGCACAGATACGCAGTATTTT | CAWRDTSSTDTQYF
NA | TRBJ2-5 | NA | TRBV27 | TGTGCCAGCAGTTTAATGGGGGGCCAAGAGACCCAGTACTTC | CASSLMGGQETQYF
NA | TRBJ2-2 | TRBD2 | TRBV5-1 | TGCGCCAGCAGCTTGGGCGGGACTAGAAATCCCGGGGAGCTGTTTTTT | CASSLGGTRNPGELFF
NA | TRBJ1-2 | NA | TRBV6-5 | TGTGCCAGCAGCCCAAGACAGGCTAACGGCTACACCTTC | CASSPRQANGYTF
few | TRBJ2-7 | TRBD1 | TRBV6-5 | TGTGCCAGCAGTCCCGGGACAGGGTGGAGTTACGAGCAGTACTTC | CASSPGTGWSYEQYF
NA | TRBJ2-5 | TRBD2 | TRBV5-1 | TGCGCCAGCAGCTTGGCCCTGCTAGCGGACCAAGAGACCCAGTACTTC | CASSLALLADQETQYF
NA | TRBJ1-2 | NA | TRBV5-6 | TGTGCCAGCAGCTTGGAACAGGGCGACGGCTACACCTTC | CASSLEQGDGYTF
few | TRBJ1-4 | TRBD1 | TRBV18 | TGTGCCAGCTCACCGAACACCAACAGGGGTTGGGAAAAACTGTTTTTT | CASSPNTNRGWEKLFF
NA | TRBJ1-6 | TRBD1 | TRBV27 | TGTGCCAGCAGTTTACAACAGGGGTATTCACCCCTCCACTTT | CASSLQQGYSPLHF
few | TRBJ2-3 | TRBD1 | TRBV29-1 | TGCAGCGTTGAAGGGGCCAGGGGGAAAGGAGGCACAGATACGCAGTATTTT | CSVEGARGKGGTDTQYF
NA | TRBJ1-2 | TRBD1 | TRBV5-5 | TGTGCCAGCAGTTTGGAGGGACAGCACTATGGCTACACCTTC | CASSLEGQHYGYTF
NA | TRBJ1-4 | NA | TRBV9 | TGTGCCAGCAGCTCATACCAGGGGACTAATGAAAAACTGTTTTTT | CASSSYQGTNEKLFF
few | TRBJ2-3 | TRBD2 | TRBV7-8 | TGTGCCAGCAGCTTAGCGACCGGGCGGGGGGGCCTCGGAGATACGCAGTATTTT | CASSLATGRGGLGDTQYF
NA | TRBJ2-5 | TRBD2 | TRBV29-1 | TGCAGCGTTAGCGGGGTGGAAGAGACCCAGTACTTC | CSVSGVEETQYF
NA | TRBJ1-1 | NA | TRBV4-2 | TGTGCCAGCAGCCAAGCGGGGGGTGACACTGAAGCTTTCTTT | CASSQAGGDTEAFF
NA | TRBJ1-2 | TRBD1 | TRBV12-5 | TGTGCTAGTGGTCGAGAAACAGGGGTAAATGGCTACACCTTC | CASGRETGVNGYTF
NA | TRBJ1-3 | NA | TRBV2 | TGTGCCAGCAGTGACCGGGGGGACACCATATATTTT | CASSDRGDTIYF
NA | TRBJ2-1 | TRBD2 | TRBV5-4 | TGTGCCAGCAGCTTGGGAGCGGGGGGTTCCTACAATGAGCAGTTCTTC | CASSLGAGGSYNEQFF
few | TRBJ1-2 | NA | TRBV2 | TGTGCCAGCAGGGTTTGGGGAGCTGGCTACACCTTC | CASRVWGAGYTF
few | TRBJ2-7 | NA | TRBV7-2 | TGTGCCAGCAGCACAGGACAGACCTACGAGCAGTACTTC | CASSTGQTYEQYF
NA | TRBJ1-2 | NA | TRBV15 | TGTGCCACCAGCAGAGATATAAGTGGGCGCTACTATGGCTACACCTTC | CATSRDISGRYYGYTF
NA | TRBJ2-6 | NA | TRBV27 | TGTGCCAGCAAGGGGACAACCTTCTCTGGGGCCAACGTCCTGACTTTC | CASKGTTFSGANVLTF
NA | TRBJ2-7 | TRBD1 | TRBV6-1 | TGTGCCAGCAGCAATGACTGGACAGGGATCGGCGAGCAGTACTTC | CASSNDWTGIGEQYF
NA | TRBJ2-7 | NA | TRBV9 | TGTGCCAGCAGCCCAACTCGGACAGCCTACGAGCAGTACTTC | CASSPTRTAYEQYF
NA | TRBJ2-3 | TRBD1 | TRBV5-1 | TGCGCCAGCAGCTTGAATCGCAGGGGGGATACGCAGTATTTT | CASSLNRRGDTQYF
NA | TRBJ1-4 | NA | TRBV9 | TGTGCCAGCAGCGCCCACTCTGGGGGGATTAATGAAAAACTGTTTTTT | CASSAHSGGINEKLFF
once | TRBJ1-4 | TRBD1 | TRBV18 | TGTGCCAGCTCTCACAGCTGGGGACAGGGACTCTCAACTAATGAAAAACTGTTTTTT | CASSHSWGQGLSTNEKLFF
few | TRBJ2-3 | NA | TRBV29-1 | TGCAGCGTTGAAGATCGGGGGAACACAGATACGCAGTATTTT | CSVEDRGNTDTQYF
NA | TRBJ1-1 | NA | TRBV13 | TGTGCCAGCAGCTTACGCGGCAGATGGAACACTGAAGCTTTCTTT | CASSLRGRWNTEAFF
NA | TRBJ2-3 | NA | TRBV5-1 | TGCGCCAGCAGCTTGGGGGGCCCCCAGCGCCTTAACTCCGATACGCAGTATTTT | CASSLGGPQRLNSDTQYF
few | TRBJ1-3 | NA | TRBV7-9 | TGTGCCAGCAGGCAGGGAAACACCATATATTTT | CASRQGNTIYF
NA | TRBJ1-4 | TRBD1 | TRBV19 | TGTGCCAGTAGTATTTACGCCGGGACAGGGCGTGAAAAACTGTTTTTT | CASSIYAGTGREKLFF
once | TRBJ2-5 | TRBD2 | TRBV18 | TGTGCCAGCTCACCAGACGGGGGGATGGGAGAGACCCAGTACTTC | CASSPDGGMGETQYF
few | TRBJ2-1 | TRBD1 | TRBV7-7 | TGTGCTAGCAGCTCAAACAGGGGGAACTACAATGAGCAGTTCTTC | CASSSNRGNYNEQFF
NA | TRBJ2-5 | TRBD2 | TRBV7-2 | TGTGCCAGCAGCTTAGCGCGGGGACTAGCGGAGACCCAGTACTTC | CASSLARGLAETQYF
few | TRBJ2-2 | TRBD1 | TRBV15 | TGTGCCACCAGCAGAGAAGGGACAGGCTATGGCGGGGAGCTGTTTTTT | CATSREGTGYGGELFF
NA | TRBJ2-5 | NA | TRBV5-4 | TGTGCCAGCAGCAAAGACAGCTACCTCGAGACCCAGTACTTC | CASSKDSYLETQYF
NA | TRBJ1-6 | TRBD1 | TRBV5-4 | TGTGCCAGCAGCTCACGACAGGGAAGGTCACCCCTCCACTTT | CASSSRQGRSPLHF
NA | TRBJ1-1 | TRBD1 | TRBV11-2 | TGTGCCAGCAGCTTCCGTAGGGGACAGGGGTTTCAAGCTTTCTTT | CASSFRRGQGFQAFF
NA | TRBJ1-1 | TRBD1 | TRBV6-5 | TGTGCCAGCAGTAGGGGGACAGGGGGCACTGAAGCTTTCTTT | CASSRGTGGTEAFF
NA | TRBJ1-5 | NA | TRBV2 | TGTGCCAGCAGTGATTCCGGGTTCTCTGTTTTGGTCGATCAGCCCCAGCATTTT | CASSDSGFSVLVDQPQHF
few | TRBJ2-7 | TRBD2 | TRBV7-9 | TGTGCCAGCAGCCGACTAGCGGGGGAGAGCTCCTACGAGCAGTACTTC | CASSRLAGESSYEQYF
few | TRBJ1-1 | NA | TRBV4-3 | TGCGCCAGCAGCCAAGGCGGGGGGAGGTACACTGAAGCTTTCTTT | CASSQGGGRYTEAFF
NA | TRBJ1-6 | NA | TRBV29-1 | TGCAGCTCAAATTACGTGGCAGGCGGGGATAATTCACCCCTCCACTTT | CSSNYVAGGDNSPLHF
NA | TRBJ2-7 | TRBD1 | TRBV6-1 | TGTGCCAGCAGTGGAGGACAGGGCCCTAAGACCTACGAGCAGTACTTC | CASSGGQGPKTYEQYF
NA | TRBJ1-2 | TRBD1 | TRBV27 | TGTGCCAGCAGTATAGGACAGGGGGCTACTGGCTACACCTTC | CASSIGQGATGYTF
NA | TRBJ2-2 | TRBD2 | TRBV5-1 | TGCGCCAGCAGCTTGGGCGCTAGCGGGGGTGTCACCGGGGAGCTGTTTTTT | CASSLGASGGVTGELFF
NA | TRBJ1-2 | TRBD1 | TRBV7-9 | TGTGCCAGCAGCTTATACGGAGACAGGGGCGTCGACTATGGCTACACCTTC | CASSLYGDRGVDYGYTF
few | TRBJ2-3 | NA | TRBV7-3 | TGTGCCAGCAGCCATAGGGCGGGATTCACAGATACGCAGTATTTT | CASSHRAGFTDTQYF
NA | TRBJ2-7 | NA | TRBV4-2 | TGTGCCAGCAGCCCGATCCCCCCCCTCGTGTACAACTACGAGCAGTACTTC | CASSPIPPLVYNYEQYF
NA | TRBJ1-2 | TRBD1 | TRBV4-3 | TGCGCCAGCAGCCAAGTTGGACAGGGGGCGAGCTACACCTTC | CASSQVGQGASYTF
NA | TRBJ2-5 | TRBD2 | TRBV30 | TGTGCCTCGATGCTAGCGGGCCAAGAGACCCAGTACTTC | CASMLAGQETQYF
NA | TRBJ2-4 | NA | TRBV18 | TGTGCCAGCTCACCACGGGGACTTTCTAGGGCCAAAAACATTCAGTACTTC | CASSPRGLSRAKNIQYF
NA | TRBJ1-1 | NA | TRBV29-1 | TGCAGCGTTGAATTTATCGCAGGGGAAGTGGAAGCTTTCTTT | CSVEFIAGEVEAFF